This TCR beta chain was recovered during a study of cytomegalovirus exposure and HLA in healthy donors. Whole-study findings and limits: Across donors, most TCRs were seen rarely, yet some public ones were widespread. An assumption of roughly uniform sequencing depth across donors underlay the presence/absence analyses. TCR beta V- and J-gene trimming, according to a later analysis, was linked to a missense DCLRE1C variant.

There are 18 residues in the CDR3. In germline, CDR1 is MNHEY, CDR2 SMNVEV (reference sequence). Losses at the gene ends were 8 bases for V and 0 bases for J; bases not matched to a gene: 16. As for this clone: Its matching antigen is unknown.

The primer mix had 60 Vbeta and 13 Jbeta primers. TCRdb's table, derived via immunoSEQ multiplex PCR, lists solely in-frame clones and lacks some. The sample lists 120,000 or so clones; roughly 76% were seen once. The V call is TRBV27, the J call TRBJ2-7; TRBD2 agrees at 10 bases. This TCR was sampled from a woman in her 50s in good health and CMV-seronegative. The sequenced sample consisted of PBMCs. The CDR3 nucleotides read TGTGCCAGCCTCTCCGACCCGGGACTAGCGTACCGCTCCTACGAGCAGTACTTC. Its protein is CASLSDPGLAYRSYEQYF.